The clone carrying this T cell receptor (beta chain) has a handful of counts. J gave up 5 bases and V 6 bases, and 5 bases lay outside the gene matches. CDR1 is ENHRY and CDR2 is SYGVKD in the germline V gene. The CDR3 has 13 amino acids. These data originate in a study of beta chain features in type 1 diabetes. Since all of the isolated RNA was reverse transcribed, expressed TCRB transcripts were what got sequenced. Generated by immunoSEQ multiplex PCR, the TCRdb table keeps only in-frame clones and is missing some. This sample has 500,000 to 700,000 clones, with around 16% found just once. This sequence was found in a man aged 18 to 30 in good health. Sequencing was performed on naive CD4+ T cells from blood. The V gene is TRBV10-3, the J gene TRBJ2-5; 8 nucleotides match TRBD1. The CDR3 loop reads CAIRRTGTETQYF. DNA of the CDR3: TGTGCCATCAGGCGGACAGGGACGGAGACCCAGTACTTC.